This paragraph reports one TCR beta chain. This clonotype was found many times. What antigen it recognizes has not been identified. Base qualities are not recorded, but no much larger clone differs from it by a single base. TCR beta CDR3 regions were amplified from RNA transcripts. The TCR CDR3 was subjected to a first round of RT-PCR using the HTBI primer set and the Qiagen OneStep RT-PCR kit. A second multiplex PCR round built the libraries, followed by size selection and purification. Paired-end sequencing of the libraries was performed with 100 bp reads on an Illumina HiSeq2000. Per the authors' processing: SOAPnuke was used to process the raw data, with reads discarded if the reads contained adapters or uncalled bases, had a mean Phred below 15, or lacked an exact constant-primer or identifier match. High-quality paired reads were merged with COPE v1.2.5, and unique nucleotide sequences were defined as clonotypes. Clonotypes were aligned to IMGT TRBV, TRBD and TRBJ reference segments using MiTCR v1.1. Analysis was restricted to V-J combinations with a frequency above 0.0001, which covered 98% to 99.2% of repertoires. A TCS score was defined as the ratio between F50 (clonal expansion) and ExV (chaos), using BLOSUM62-based TCRdist between CDR3 peptides within each V-J. Welch's t-statistics and random forest reduced 500 to 650 V-J features to around 14, which were used in a naive Bayes classifier (R e1071). The public reads were run again by TCRdb, first through fastp at Q25 and then through MiXCR, and only productive beta chains were kept. Every entry covers one CDR3 protein and lists the most common genes and DNA from its rows. For this entry, the V and J calls and clone size follow TCRdb and not the study's own pipeline. In this sample the table shows some 550,000 distinct CDR3 sequences, around 21% of which occur a single time. The top ten clonotypes cover about 25% of the sample.

Spanning cysteine to phenylalanine, the CDR3 consists of 16 amino acids. The retained sequence is limited to the CDR3, 48 bases, with the frame set at the first base. Trimming at the junction amounts to 4 bases on V and 4 bases on J, and the germline ends lie 16 bases apart. This record belongs to a study of T cells in Graves' hyperthyroidism and ophthalmopathy (dated by TCRdb to between 2018 and 2021). Turning to the overall study: Peripheral blood samples were taken at initial diagnosis, before any treatment was given. According to the paper, TCR Vbeta CDR3 sequencing was carried out on more than 120 peripheral blood samples, which came from some 41 ophthalmopathy, 75 to 80 hyperthyroidism and approximately 17 progressor patients. After sampling, hyperthyroidism patients received methimazole starting at 30 mg daily, and ophthalmopathy patients received high-dose intravenous methylprednisolone. The 90 to 100 discovery patients were randomly divided into training and test sets at a 7:3 ratio. A discovery cohort of approximately 100 patients, roughly 45 with Graves' ophthalmopathy and about 60 with stable Graves' hyperthyroidism, was used to find distinguishing TCR V-J signatures. An independent validation cohort of under 20 hyperthyroidism patients and about 16 patients who later progressed to ophthalmopathy tested prospective prediction of ophthalmopathy. In addition, the study compared T-cell repertoires in thyroid tissue and in blood from roughly six Graves' hyperthyroidism patients.

A patient counted as having stable Graves' hyperthyroidism if no progression to ophthalmopathy occurred over 18 months of follow-up. Hyperthyroidism patients were newly diagnosed, had a disease duration of under 2 months, and were aged 18 to 65 years. Exclusion was applied to patients with uncontrolled infections, other autoimmune diseases, pregnancy or lactation. Diagnoses were established on the basis of clinical symptoms, serum thyroxine and TRAb, thyroid ultrasound, and orbital computed tomography. PBMCs were isolated from 7.5 to 10 ml of fresh peripheral blood by Ficoll-Paque density gradient centrifugation. Total RNA was extracted using Trizol reagent, and RNA quality was assessed on an Agilent 2100 Bioanalyzer. What the research found in general, with its limitations: Sample size was not statistically predetermined, and investigators were not blinded to group allocation. Most expanded thyroid clonotypes (frequency above 0.001) were also detected in blood, a finding suggesting that blood repertoires may reflect thyroid immune responses. During validation, the model predicted progression to ophthalmopathy a median of around 6 months ahead of onset, with roughly 65% sensitivity and 72.22% specificity. In cross-validation, a model built on a 13 V-J signature told ophthalmopathy apart from stable hyperthyroidism with less than 90% sensitivity and around 83% specificity, and in testing the same model reached 80%/75%.

The V and J segments used are TRBV12-3 or TRBV12-4 and TRBJ2-2; the D segment could be TRBD2, given 6 matching bases. The sequencing sample was made of blood. This receptor was obtained from a man between 18 and 35 years old with Graves' hyperthyroidism. The nucleotide sequence reads as follows: TGTGCCAGCAGTTCTTGGGGGATGGAGGGCACCGGGGAGCTGTTTTTT. The resulting protein is CASSSWGMEGTGELFF.